This is a list of T cell receptor beta chains from one sample in a study of beta chain features in type 1 diabetes. TCRdb's copy holds only in-frame clones and misses some; the assay was immunoSEQ multiplex PCR. The sample gives fewer than 350,000 clones, around 7.8% of which show up once; over 0.8% is in the top ten. The sequencing input was central memory CD4+ T cells from blood. All receptors derive from a woman between 18 and 30 years old in good health. The CDR3 runs from the conserved cysteine through the conserved F or W.

v_call,j_call,cdr3_aa
TRBV15,TRBJ2-7,CATSRASGLNYEQYF
TRBV7-9,TRBJ2-5,CASSRSGTGKETQYF
TRBV7-2,TRBJ2-4,CASSPTEGWIVQYF
TRBV7-2,TRBJ2-1,CASSNGPQGHEQFF
TRBV6-4,TRBJ1-5,CASSVHPFQPQHF
TRBV5-6,TRBJ2-2,CASSLRWDGASGELFF
TRBV7-2,TRBJ2-1,CASSSQAGVSYNEQFF
TRBV5-5,TRBJ1-5,CASSLRPGQSINSNQPQHF
TRBV15,TRBJ1-1,CATSRGRAGEGVKAFF
TRBV7-3,TRBJ2-3,CASSLNADILQDTQYF
TRBV5-1,TRBJ2-5,CASKRGALVETQYF
TRBV19,TRBJ2-3,CASSIGLADTQYF
TRBV18,TRBJ1-6,CASSPNKHNSPLHF
TRBV19,TRBJ2-2,CASTLRGLNTGELFF
TRBV7-3,TRBJ1-3,CASSPGGNTIYF
TRBV6-5,TRBJ2-1,CASSYFAASYNEQFF
TRBV5-4,TRBJ1-1,CASSLGVGSMNTEAFF
TRBV7-9,TRBJ1-1,CASSLNNPNTEAFF
TRBV2,TRBJ2-3,CAGSTGYSTDTQYF
TRBV29-1,TRBJ1-1,CSVAPRNTEAFF
TRBV5-1,TRBJ2-2,CASSLRQEGTGELFF
TRBV4-3,TRBJ2-3,CASSQEARGTQYF
TRBV21-1,TRBJ2-1,CASSKARQGDYNEQFF
TRBV29-1,TRBJ1-2,CSADSSGGYTF
TRBV28,TRBJ1-2,CASRSEGQGELGYGYTF
TRBV7-2,TRBJ2-1,CASSGPSGGGSINEQFF
TRBV7-9,TRBJ1-5,CASSLSRAGNSNQPQHF
TRBV10-3,TRBJ2-7,CAAGRGSYEQYF
TRBV13,TRBJ2-7,CASKRPGSSYEQYF
TRBV5-1,TRBJ1-1,CASSLPQGTEAFF
TRBV30,TRBJ1-5,CAWSGAGGILQPQHF
TRBV18,TRBJ1-1,CASSPGIGSGIYTEAFF
TRBV21-1,TRBJ1-2,CASSKGGKGQDYGYTF
TRBV30,TRBJ2-5,CAWSVLPGTSVETQYF
TRBV9,TRBJ1-2,CASSAGPYGYTF
TRBV25-1,TRBJ1-1,CASSEYPGAGTEAFF
TRBV7-2,TRBJ2-5,CASSFQRSQETQYF
TRBV30,TRBJ2-3,CAWSVGFSDTQYF
TRBV11-1,TRBJ2-2,CASKTGFGGELFF
TRBV29-1,TRBJ2-2,CSVAGTSGNVNTGELFF
TRBV28,TRBJ1-6,CASSSTGLTHF
TRBV7-7,TRBJ2-1,CASSKLAGGHNEQFF
TRBV30,TRBJ2-7,CAYGTGLREQYF
TRBV4-3,TRBJ2-2,CASSIIAGLGGELFF
TRBV28,TRBJ1-6,CASSSAGLNSPLHF
TRBV5-5,TRBJ1-2,CASSLTDRERGYTF
TRBV13,TRBJ1-2,CASTTWGRVSGYTF
TRBV5-1,TRBJ2-1,CASSSPPLEQFF
TRBV14,TRBJ2-2,CASSMQGVITGELFF
TRBV6-6,TRBJ2-1,CASSYVAGGPNEQFF
TRBV21-1,TRBJ2-1,CASSLSSGESYNEQFF
TRBV7-9,TRBJ1-3,CASGYWRGAGNTIYF
TRBV9,TRBJ1-2,CASSVGAGASYGYTF